Below, 18 T cell receptor beta chains from the same sample are listed, as sequenced in a study of cytomegalovirus exposure and HLA in healthy donors. In the PCR, 60 Vbeta and 13 Jbeta primers were used. TCRdb keeps only in-frame clones here, not all; method: immunoSEQ multiplex PCR. The sample lists about 180,000 clones; around 80% were seen once. Specimen: PBMCs. The receptors derive from a woman aged 25 to 39 in good health and CMV-seropositive.

The genes are TRBV7-2 and TRBJ2-5; TRBD2 is a possible D gene (6 bases). Per the germline V gene, CDR1 is SGHTA and CDR2 is FQGNSA. The length of the CDR3 is 15 residues. V lost 1 base, J lost 4 bases, and 13 bases lay in between. CDR3 amino acids: CASSLEPGRGETQYF. DNA for the CDR3: TGTGCCAGCAGCTTAGAGCCGGGGCGGGGAGAGACCCAGTACTTC.

The chain combines TRBV5-1 with TRBJ1-2; TRBD1 matches at 8 bases. Germline V lookup: CDR1 SGHRS, CDR2 YFSETQ. The CDR3 is 15 residues long. J lost 8 bases, V lost 3 bases, and 12 bases had no gene match. CDR3 nucleotides: TGCGCCAGCAGCTGGCAGGCAGGGGGCGCGAGGGGCTACACCTTC. It yields the protein CASSWQAGGARGYTF.

The J gene is TRBJ2-2, the V gene TRBV2; 7 positions match TRBD1. The CDR3 runs 14 residues. Trimming took 8 bases from V and 6 from J; bases not matched to a gene: 9. Germline CDR1 is SNHLY and CDR2 is FYNNEI. The CDR3 loop is CASCLGGVAGELFF. The DNA of the CDR3 is TGTGCCAGCTGCCTAGGGGGCGTCGCCGGGGAGCTGTTTTTT.

The chain has TRBV6-6 and TRBJ2-7; 9 nucleotides match TRBD1. The CDR3 is made up of 15 amino acids. V trimming: 5 bases; J trimming: 4 bases; junction bases outside the gene matches: 9. Germline CDR1 and CDR2: MNHNY and SVGAGI (reference sequence). The CDR3 loop is CASSKRDRGMYEQYF. The DNA for the CDR3 is TGTGCCAGCAGTAAACGAGACAGGGGGATGTACGAGCAGTACTTC.

The chain uses TRBV5-1 and TRBJ2-1; D remains ambiguous. V was pared by 3 bases and J by 8 bases, with 9 bases between. The CDR3 contains 12 residues. Looked up from germline, CDR1 is SGHRS and CDR2 is YFSETQ. CDR3 DNA: TGCGCCAGCAGCTATTGGTCGGATGAGCAGTTCTTC. It specifies CASSYWSDEQFF.

This rearrangement joins TRBV9 to TRBJ1-1, with TRBD1 identical over 7 bases. The CDR3 length is 12 residues. CDR1 and CDR2 from the germline V gene are SGDLS and YYNGEE. Losses at the gene ends were 0 bases for V and 13 bases for J; bases not matched to a gene: 6. The CDR3 bases are TGTGCCAGCAGCGTAGGTAGGGGGCTGAGTTTCTTT. As protein: CASSVGRGLSFF.

The chain carries TRBV6-5 and TRBJ2-1; TRBD1 matches at 7 bases. V lost 6 bases to trimming and J lost 4 bases; unmatched junction nucleotides: 0. From germline, CDR1 is MNHEY and CDR2 SVGAGI. This CDR3 comprises 12 residues. The CDR3 coding sequence is TGTGCCAGCAGGGGACAGTACAATGAGCAGTTCTTC. It encodes CASRGQYNEQFF.

The genes are TRBV6-4 and TRBJ2-3; a weak D match, TRBD1 (5 bases). V was shortened by 4 bases and J by 2 bases, with 7 bases between the two germline ends. The CDR3 is made up of 13 amino acids. Germline values: CDR1 MRHNA, CDR2 SNTAGT. CDR3 DNA: TGTGCCAGCAGTGTCGGACACACAGATACGCAGTATTTT. The encoded protein is CASSVGHTDTQYF.

The chain couples TRBV9 to TRBJ1-6, with 7 bases aligning to TRBD1. Germline-derived CDR1 and CDR2 are SGDLS and YYNGEE. The CDR3 loop spans 14 amino acids. J was trimmed by 7 bases and V by 5 bases; bases with no gene match: 6. This CDR3 reads CASRTGTANSPLHF. CDR3 nucleotides: TGTGCCAGCAGGACCGGGACAGCAAATTCACCCCTCCACTTT. Full variable domain (remainder filled in from reference TRBV9 and TRBJ1-6): DSGVTQTPKHLITATGQRVTLRCSPRSGDLSVYWYQQSLDQGLQFLIQYYNGEERAKGNILERFSAQQFPDLHSELNLSSLELGDSALYFCASRTGTANSPLHFGNGTRLTVT.

This chain connects TRBV27 to TRBJ2-7, with D tentatively TRBD1 (5 bases). The germline gives CDR1 MNHEY, CDR2 SMNVEV (reference sequence). Trimming removed 5 bases from V and 0 bases from J, with 17 bases in between. The CDR3 has 16 residues. In nucleotides, the CDR3 is TGTGCCAGCAGTCCCTGGGGCGGACGCAGCTCCTACGAGCAGTACTTC. It specifies CASSPWGGRSSYEQYF.

This sequence joins TRBV18 and TRBJ1-5; D not resolved. Trimming cost V 0 bases and J 0 bases, with 12 bases left between them. The germline CDR1 and CDR2 sequences are KGHSH and LQKENI. The CDR3 length is 17 residues. The CDR3 sequence is CASSPPGSGNSNQPQHF. CDR3 DNA sequence: TGTGCCAGCTCACCACCGGGATCGGGAAATAGCAATCAGCCCCAGCATTTT.

The chain recombines TRBV11-3 with TRBJ2-1; tentatively, D is TRBD2 (6 bases). CDR3 length equals 15 residues. Trimming removed 5 bases at V and 2 bases at J, with 13 bases between. Germline V gene sequence: CDR1 SGHNT, CDR2 YENEEA. CDR3 nucleotides: TGTGCCAGCAGCCCGGGGACGGGAGCCTACAATGAGCAGTTCTTC. Residues: CASSPGTGAYNEQFF.

The gene calls are TRBV9 and TRBJ2-2; D is possibly TRBD2 (6 bases). CDR3 size: 17 residues. The germline V gene encodes CDR1 SGDLS and CDR2 YYNGEE. V was trimmed by 0 bases and J by 3 bases, leaving 15 bases between them. CDR3 sequence reads: CASSVAGAGGYTGELFF. CDR3 nucleotides: TGTGCCAGCAGCGTAGCTGGGGCAGGAGGGTACACCGGGGAGCTGTTTTTT.

The chain recombines TRBV10-1 with TRBJ2-4; unclear D gene. Germline V lookup: CDR1 WNHNN, CDR2 SYGVQD (reference sequence). The CDR3 totals 14 residues. V was clipped by 4 bases and J by 2 bases, with 9 bases between them. The CDR3, as DNA: TGCGCCAGCAGTGCCCCTACTTCCAAAAACATTCAGTACTTC. It encodes CASSAPTSKNIQYF.

This chain links TRBV5-4 with TRBJ2-7; 10 bases map to TRBD1. The CDR3 has 18 amino acids. The J segment lost 2 bases and the V segment lost 0 bases, leaving 11 bases of the junction unmatched. CDR1 SGHNT and CDR2 YYREEE come from the germline V gene (reference sequence). CDR3 region: CASSLDWGDGQGAYEQYF. The CDR3 region has the DNA TGTGCCAGCAGCTTGGATTGGGGGGATGGACAGGGGGCCTACGAGCAGTACTTC. The whole variable domain, filled in from reference TRBV5-4 and TRBJ2-7, reads ETGVTQSPTHLIKTRGQQVTLRCSSQSGHNTVSWYQQALGQGPQFIFQYYREEENGRGNFPPRFSGLQFPNYSSELNVNALELDDSALYLCASSLDWGDGQGAYEQYFGPGTRLTVT.

The chain employs TRBV19 and TRBJ1-5; no firm D call. The V end lost 8 bases, the J end lost 10 bases, and 12 bases lay between the germline ends. Germline-derived CDR1 and CDR2 are LNHDA and SQIVND (reference sequence). This CDR3 region has 11 residues. The CDR3 loop is CASPVGVPQHF. As DNA, the CDR3 is TGTGCCAGTCCCGTCGGGGTACCCCAGCATTTT.

This clone has only a few counts. The rearrangement uses TRBV13 and TRBJ2-3; D is uncertain. This CDR3 is 13 amino acids long. Germline assignment: CDR1 PRHDT and CDR2 FYEKMQ (reference sequence). Trimming took 2 bases from V and 1 from J, leaving 4 bases between them. In DNA, the CDR3 is TGTGCCAGCAGCTTAAGAGGCACAGATACGCAGTATTTT. Translation gives CASSLRGTDTQYF.

This clone is a singleton in its sample. Other DNA sequences in this specimen translate into the identical CDR3. This chain links TRBV28 with TRBJ1-2; 12 nucleotides agree with TRBD1. J gave up 8 bases and V 3 bases, and 4 bases lay outside the gene matches. Per germline, CDR1 MDHEN and CDR2 SYDVKM. The CDR3 is made up of 14 amino acids. The CDR3 DNA is TGTGCCAGCAGTTTGGGACAGGGGGCTGGGGGCTACACCTTC. It translates to CASSLGQGAGGYTF.